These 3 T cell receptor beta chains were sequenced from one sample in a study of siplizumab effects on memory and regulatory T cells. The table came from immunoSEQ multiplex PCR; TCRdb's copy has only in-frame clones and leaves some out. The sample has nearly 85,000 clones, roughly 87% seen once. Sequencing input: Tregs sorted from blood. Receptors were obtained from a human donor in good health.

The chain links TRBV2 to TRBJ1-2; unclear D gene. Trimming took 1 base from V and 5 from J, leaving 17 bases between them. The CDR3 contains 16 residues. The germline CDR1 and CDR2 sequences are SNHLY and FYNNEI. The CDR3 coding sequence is TGTGCCAGCAGTGAAGATCTGGGGTGGCAGCTTTATGGCTACACCTTC. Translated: CASSEDLGWQLYGYTF.

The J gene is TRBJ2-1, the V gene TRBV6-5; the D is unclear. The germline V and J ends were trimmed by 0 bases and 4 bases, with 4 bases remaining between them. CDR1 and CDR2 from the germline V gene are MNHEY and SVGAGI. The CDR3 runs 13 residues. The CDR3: CASSYSEYNEQFF. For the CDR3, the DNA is TGTGCCAGCAGTTACTCGGAATACAATGAGCAGTTCTTC.

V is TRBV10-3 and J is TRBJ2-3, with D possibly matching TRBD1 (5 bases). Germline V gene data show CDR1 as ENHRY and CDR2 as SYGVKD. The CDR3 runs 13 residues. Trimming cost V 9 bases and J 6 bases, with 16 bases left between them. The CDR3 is CAISGYIEDTQYF. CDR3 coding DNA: TGTGCCATATCAGGGTACATAGAGGATACGCAGTATTTT.